This T cell receptor (beta chain) was sequenced for a study of CD8 T cells in Susac syndrome. Reverse transcription of roughly 0.45 to 1 ug RNA used random hexamers. Amplification of TCR beta CDR3 across 54 Vbeta and 13 Jbeta was performed with immunoSEQ multiplex PCR. TCRdb recomputed calls from the immunoSEQ multiplex PCR reads with MiXCR, one row per CDR3 protein. The table shows about 73,000 distinct CDR3 sequences, with approximately 94% occurring only once. With 2 bases clipped from V and 3 bases from J, the junction kept 8 bases outside the gene matches. The CDR3 is 16 residues long. Germline values: CDR1 MNHEY, CDR2 SVGAGI.

The chain links TRBV6-5 to TRBJ2-3; 7 nucleotides match TRBD2. The TCR was taken from a human donor with multiple sclerosis. The source material was CD8+ T cells from PBMCs. The CDR3 spells CASSYVRLAGTDTQYF. In DNA, the CDR3 is TGTGCCAGCAGTTACGTGAGACTAGCAGGGACAGATACGCAGTATTTT.